The sequence of this T cell receptor (beta chain) was determined in a study of blood T cell repertoires in COVID-19. Whole-study context: PBMCs, B-cell-depleted T cells, or T cells were the source of the cDNA or gDNA that made up the material.

The repertoire was sequenced with immunoSEQ multiplex PCR; TCRdb's copy has only in-frame clones and lacks some. The profile shows fewer than 200,000 clones, roughly four fifths of them singletons. The germline V gene has CDR1 SGHTA and CDR2 FQGTGA. This CDR3 is built from 13 residues. With V trimmed by 5 bases and J by 5 bases, 3 bases remained unmatched. Regarding this clone: The sample has other DNA sequences that encode this CDR3 too.

The sequenced sample consisted of peripheral blood. This receptor was identified in an elderly woman with COVID-19, enrolled during active disease. The chain carries TRBV7-3 and TRBJ1-2; 9 positions agree with TRBD1. The CDR3: CASSPGQGYGYTF. For the CDR3, the DNA is TGTGCCAGCAGCCCAGGACAGGGGTATGGCTACACCTTC.